This TCR beta chain is drawn from a study of blood T cell repertoires in COVID-19. On the study more broadly: The United States, Italy and Spain supplied acute and convalescent COVID-19 samples. The analysed material was cDNA or gDNA that came from T cells, B-cell-depleted T cells, or PBMCs.

Under the authors' procedure: Amplification of reference gene primers provided the estimated nucleated cell counts. Measured with immunoSEQ multiplex PCR; TCRdb has only the in-frame clones, and not every one. The V and J calls and clone size come from that table; D and trimming were worked out from the DNA. The data hold roughly 200,000 clones, with over 80% observed a single time. The CDR3 length is 15 residues. CDR1 and CDR2 from the germline V gene are SGHTA and FQGNSA. With V trimmed by 5 bases and J by 7 bases, 8 bases remained unmatched. This clone has a single count. The sequence came from a man between 35 and 55 years old with acute or convalescent COVID-19. The source material was peripheral blood. V gene TRBV7-2 combines with J gene TRBJ1-6; the match to TRBD1 covers 7 bases. The CDR3, as DNA: TGTGCCAGCAGCCCACGACAGGGCTCGAATTCACCCCTCCACTTT. It encodes CASSPRQGSNSPLHF.